The 6 T cell receptor beta chains below come from one sample, sequenced in a study of radiotherapy plus CTLA-4 blockade in lung cancer. Data came from immunoSEQ multiplex PCR; TCRdb stores just in-frame clones and leaves some out. There are roughly 85,000 clones in the sample; about 88% occur only once, and roughly 17% lies in the top ten. Specimen: peripheral blood, collected from a patient treated with radiotherapy plus ipilimumab. Every receptor here comes from a human donor with non-small cell lung cancer that progressed on radiotherapy plus ipilimumab.

The rearrangement links TRBV28 to TRBJ1-2, with D maybe TRBD1 (6 bases). This CDR3 has 12 residues. Germline assignment: CDR1 MDHEN and CDR2 SYDVKM. Between the trimmed V and J ends, which lost 6 bases and 8 bases, there was a span of 13 bases. The CDR3 protein is CASSPGGWGYTF. The CDR3 region has the DNA TGTGCCAGCAGCCCCGGGGGCTGGGGCTACACCTTC.

The gene calls are TRBV19 and TRBJ1-1, with unresolved D. Trimming took off 7 bases at V and 1 base at J, with 10 bases between the two ends. CDR1 and CDR2 (germline): LNHDA, SQIVND (reference sequence). The CDR3 covers 13 residues. CDR3 residues: CASTGNPNTEAFF. The DNA of the CDR3 is TGTGCCAGTACAGGAAACCCGAACACTGAAGCTTTCTTT.

This clone was recorded only once. This sequence joins TRBV7-9 and TRBJ2-3; D remains ambiguous. The CDR3 spans 16 residues. V was pared by 3 bases and J by 6 bases, with 19 bases between. Per the germline V gene, CDR1 is SEHNR and CDR2 is FQNEAQ (reference sequence). CDR3: CASSFAETHPGDTQYF. CDR3 sequence (DNA): TGTGCCAGCAGCTTTGCGGAGACTCACCCTGGGGATACGCAGTATTTT. Complete variable domain (other parts from reference TRBV7-9 and TRBJ2-3): DTGVSQNPRHKITKRGQNVTFRCDPISEHNRLYWYRQTLGQGPEFLTYFQNEAQLEKSRLLSDRFSAERPKGSFSTLEIQRTEQGDSAMYLCASSFAETHPGDTQYFGPGTRLTVL.

The chain links TRBV7-3 to TRBJ2-1; D not resolved. The CDR3 consists of 15 residues. Deletions cut 5 bases from V and 4 bases from J, with 15 bases between. CDR1 SGHTA and CDR2 FQGTGA come from the germline V gene. The CDR3 loop reads CASSPPGREYNEQFF. The CDR3 nucleotides are TGTGCCAGCAGCCCCCCAGGTCGTGAGTACAATGAGCAGTTCTTC.

This CDR3 reads CASSPPLGAGANVLTF. CDR3 DNA sequence: TGTGCCAGCAGCCCGCCTTTAGGAGCTGGGGCCAACGTCCTGACTTTC. This chain connects TRBV7-9 to TRBJ2-6; no clear D gene. The CDR3 consists of 16 residues. CDR1 is SEHNR, CDR2 FQNEAQ, per germline (reference sequence). Trimming shortened V by 5 bases and J by 2 bases, and 13 bases separated the two germline ends. Variable domain in full (rest from reference TRBV7-9 and TRBJ2-6): DTGVSQNPRHKITKRGQNVTFRCDPISEHNRLYWYRQTLGQGPEFLTYFQNEAQLEKSRLLSDRFSAERPKGSFSTLEIQRTEQGDSAMYLCASSPPLGAGANVLTFGAGSRLTVL.

The chain recombines TRBV5-4 with TRBJ2-1; the match to TRBD2 covers 8 bases. The ends lost 0 bases at V and 0 bases at J; junction bases unmatched: 8. Germline assignment: CDR1 SGHNT and CDR2 YYREEE (reference sequence). CDR3 size: 18 residues. In nucleotides, the CDR3 is TGTGCCAGCAGCTTGGGGGGGAGGGGGACTAGCTCCTACAATGAGCAGTTCTTC. As protein: CASSLGGRGTSSYNEQFF. The full variable domain, with the rest looked up from reference TRBV5-4 and TRBJ2-1, is ETGVTQSPTHLIKTRGQQVTLRCSSQSGHNTVSWYQQALGQGPQFIFQYYREEENGRGNFPPRFSGLQFPNYSSELNVNALELDDSALYLCASSLGGRGTSSYNEQFFGPGTRLTVL.